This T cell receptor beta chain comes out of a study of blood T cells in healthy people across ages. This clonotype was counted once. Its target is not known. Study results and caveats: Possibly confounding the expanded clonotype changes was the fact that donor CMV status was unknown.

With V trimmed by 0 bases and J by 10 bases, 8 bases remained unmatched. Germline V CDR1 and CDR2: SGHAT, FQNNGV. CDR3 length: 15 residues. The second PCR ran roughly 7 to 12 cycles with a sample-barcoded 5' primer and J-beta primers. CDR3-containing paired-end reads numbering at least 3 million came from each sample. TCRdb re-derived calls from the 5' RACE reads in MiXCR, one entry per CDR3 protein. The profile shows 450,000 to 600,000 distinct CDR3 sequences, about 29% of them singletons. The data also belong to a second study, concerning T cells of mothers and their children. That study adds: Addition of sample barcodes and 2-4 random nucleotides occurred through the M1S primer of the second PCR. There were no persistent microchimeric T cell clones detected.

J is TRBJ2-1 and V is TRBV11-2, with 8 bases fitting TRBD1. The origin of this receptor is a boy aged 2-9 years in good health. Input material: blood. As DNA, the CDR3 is TGTGCCAGCAGCTTAGAGCCTGGACAGGGTAGGGAGCAGTTCTTC. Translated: CASSLEPGQGREQFF.